A single sample gave rise to the 12 T cell receptor beta chains below, sequenced in a study of a mutant IDH1 vaccine in newly diagnosed glioma. Time point here: week 23, last vaccination. In the vaccine, a single dose held 300 ug of the mutant IDH1 20-mer peptide, along with topical imiquimod. These receptors have no identified antigens. Profiling relied on immunoSEQ multiplex PCR, and the TCRdb table lists in-frame clones only, not all of them. The sample lists approximately 67,000 clones, nearly 85% occurring once. Here the sequenced sample was PBMCs, taken from a glioma patient whose treatment included an IDH1 peptide vaccine. Source of these receptors: a man aged 18 to 35 with glioma.

This clone was seen a handful of times. J is TRBJ2-3 and V is TRBV7-8; TRBD1 agrees at 8 bases. This CDR3 region has 15 residues. J lost 3 bases, V lost 5 bases, and 7 bases had no gene match. CDR1 and CDR2 from the germline V gene are SGHVS and FQNEAQ. The CDR3 sequence is CASSAYRGRTDTQYF. The CDR3 DNA reads as TGTGCCAGCAGCGCCTACAGGGGGAGGACAGATACGCAGTATTTT.

The CDR3 region has the DNA TGTGCCATCAATGCGGGGGGCAGCTCCTACGAGCAGTACTTC. Protein sequence: CAINAGGSSYEQYF. The chain employs TRBV10-3 and TRBJ2-7; 8 bases are a match to TRBD2. CDR1 and CDR2 from the germline V gene are ENHRY and SYGVKD. V was pared by 7 bases and J by 0 bases, with 5 bases of the junction left unmatched. The CDR3 spans 14 residues.

By sample fraction, this clone is medium-sized. The CDR3 DNA is TGCAGCGTTGGTTTCAGCAGATGGAACACCGGGGAGCTGTTTTTT. This gives the protein CSVGFSRWNTGELFF. The rearrangement uses TRBV29-1 and TRBJ2-2; unclear D gene. The CDR3 loop spans 15 amino acids. V lost 4 bases and J 1 base, leaving 13 bases between the germline ends. Germline CDR1 SQVTM, CDR2 ANQGSEA.

The rearrangement links TRBV19 to TRBJ2-5; TRBD2 is a possible D gene (6 bases). V was clipped by 1 base and J by 7 bases, with 19 bases between them. Per germline, CDR1 LNHDA and CDR2 SQIVND (reference sequence). This CDR3 contains 16 residues. CDR3: CASSIVAAGTGGTQYF. The CDR3 DNA reads TGTGCCAGTAGTATAGTAGCGGCAGGGACTGGTGGGACCCAGTACTTC.

This clone was detected only a few times. The chain combines TRBV30 with TRBJ1-1, with D perhaps TRBD1 (5 bases). The CDR3 loop spans 15 amino acids. V was shortened by 0 bases and J by 1 base, with 12 bases between the two germline ends. Germline CDR1 and CDR2: GTSNPN and SVGIG (reference sequence). CDR3 bases: TGTGCCTGGAGTGTACTGGGGCGGCCGAACACTGAAGCTTTCTTT. It translates to CAWSVLGRPNTEAFF.

This chain joins TRBV6-1 and TRBJ1-6; D gene ambiguous. The germline V and J ends were trimmed by 4 bases and 2 bases, with 3 bases remaining between them. The CDR3 contains 13 residues. The V gene's germline CDR1 is MNHNS and CDR2 SASEGT. The CDR3 protein is CASSGPYNSPLHF. The CDR3 coding sequence is TGTGCCAGCAGTGGCCCCTATAATTCACCCCTCCACTTT.

The chain has TRBV6-1 and TRBJ2-1, with 10 positions matching TRBD2. The CDR3 totals 14 residues. Germline V lookup: CDR1 MNHNS, CDR2 SASEGT. J lost 10 bases, V lost 6 bases, and 9 bases had no gene match. The CDR3 sequence is CASRSSGGGREQFF. CDR3 in DNA: TGTGCCAGCAGGAGCAGCGGGGGGGGCCGGGAGCAGTTCTTC.

The chain couples TRBV18 to TRBJ2-5, with TRBD2 as a possible D gene (5 bases). Germline V gene lookup returns CDR1 KGHSH and CDR2 LQKENI. This CDR3 has 16 residues. The V end lost 2 bases, the J end lost 2 bases, and 15 bases lay between the germline ends. CDR3: CASSPKASGNQETQYF. The CDR3 DNA reads as TGTGCCAGCTCACCAAAGGCTTCCGGGAATCAAGAGACCCAGTACTTC.

This rearrangement joins TRBV28 to TRBJ2-7, with D maybe TRBD2 (5 bases). The germline V gene has CDR1 MDHEN and CDR2 SYDVKM. The ends were cut back, 2 bases at V and 0 bases at J, with 8 bases in the middle. The CDR3 covers 14 residues. The CDR3 loop is CASSLAGYSYEQYF. For the CDR3, the DNA is TGTGCCAGCAGTTTAGCGGGCTACTCCTACGAGCAGTACTTC.

The V gene is TRBV15, the J gene TRBJ1-4, with D perhaps matching TRBD1 (6 bases). Looked up from germline, CDR1 is LNHNV and CDR2 is YYDKDF (reference sequence). V lost 1 base and J lost 8, with 14 bases in between. CDR3 length equals 15 residues. The CDR3 DNA is TGTGCCACCAGCAGAGCGGCAGGGGTAGACGAAAAACTGTTTTTT. Its protein is CATSRAAGVDEKLFF.

This clone was detected once. V gene TRBV11-2 combines with J gene TRBJ1-1, with D hard to call. Looked up from germline, CDR1 is SGHAT and CDR2 is FQNNGV. There are 14 residues in the CDR3. Trimming stripped 0 bases from V and 4 bases from J, with 9 bases between. The CDR3 reads CASSLDLQTTEAFF. Written as DNA, the CDR3 is TGTGCCAGCAGCTTAGATCTCCAGACCACTGAAGCTTTCTTT.

For this clone: Other DNA sequences within the sample encode an identical CDR3. The chain carries TRBV30 and TRBJ1-4, with a weak D call TRBD1 (5 bases). CDR3 length: 16 residues. Germline-derived CDR1 and CDR2 are GTSNPN and SVGIG (reference sequence). The V end was cut by 0 bases, the J end by 8 bases, with 19 bases between. The CDR3 is CAWSVWYRQGGEKLFF. DNA of the CDR3: TGTGCCTGGAGTGTATGGTACCGGCAGGGTGGGGAAAAACTGTTTTTT.